This TCR beta chain was captured by sequencing in a study of control samples from healthy donors and cancer patients. The table came from immunoSEQ multiplex PCR; TCRdb's copy has only in-frame clones and leaves some out. The table records 57,000 or so clones, roughly 89% of them present only once. This clone was observed once. The CDR3 is 13 residues long. Trimming pared 4 bases from V and 6 bases from J, leaving 12 bases between. The germline CDR1 and CDR2 sequences are LGHNA and YSLEER. The J gene is TRBJ1-2, the V gene TRBV4-3, with D possibly TRBD1 on 6 matching bases. Material: PBMCs. The clonotype comes from a man between 60 and 75 years old with colorectal cancer. CDR3: CASSRLGGDGYTF. The CDR3 DNA is TGCGCCAGCAGCCGCCTAGGGGGGGATGGCTACACCTTC.